A selection of T cell receptor beta chains follows, all from one sample in a study of human T cells and chemical hapten exposure. TCRdb called the RACE reads again in MiXCR, with one record for every CDR3 protein. The sample yields just over 350,000 distinct CDR3 sequences, more than 5% seen once. Source: whole blood, taken in connection with sensitization to the hapten diphenylcyclopropenone (DPC). The source is a woman aged 18-29 years with alopecia areata. Some clones in this sample may be carry-over from other donors' samples. Each CDR3 is given with its conserved first and last residue. Fields, in order: J gene, D gene, V gene, CDR3 length, clone size, CDR3 protein, CDR3 DNA. The D gene is left open where the match is weak. A clone size is listed for some rows: how often the clone was seen (once, few, many), or a class if it is expanded.

J: TRBJ2-3; D: TRBD2; V: TRBV4-3; length: 16; size: NA; CDR3: CASSQLLAGGTDTQYF; DNA: TGCGCCAGCAGCCAATTACTAGCGGGGGGCACAGATACGCAGTATTTT
J: TRBJ2-3; D: NA; V: TRBV24-1; length: 14; size: NA; CDR3: CATSDRQSTDTQYF; DNA: TGTGCCACCAGTGACCGACAGTCCACAGATACGCAGTATTTT
J: TRBJ1-6; D: NA; V: TRBV6-5; length: 16; size: NA; CDR3: CASSHLGQIYNSPLHF; DNA: TGTGCCAGCAGCCATCTCGGACAGATTTATAATTCACCCCTCCACTTT
J: TRBJ1-2; D: NA; V: TRBV4-1; length: 16; size: NA; CDR3: CASSQGGFGANYGYTF; DNA: TGCGCCAGCAGCCAAGGAGGGTTCGGGGCTAACTATGGCTACACCTTC
J: TRBJ2-7; D: NA; V: TRBV10-3; length: 15; size: NA; CDR3: CAISDHRLYNYEQYF; DNA: TGTGCCATCAGTGACCATCGACTCTATAACTACGAGCAGTACTTC
J: TRBJ2-7; D: TRBD2; V: TRBV6-5; length: 14; size: NA; CDR3: CASSPWGGSYEQYF; DNA: TGTGCCAGCAGTCCGTGGGGGGGGTCCTACGAGCAGTACTTC
J: TRBJ2-3; D: NA; V: TRBV20-1; length: 16; size: NA; CDR3: CSAADWTADLTDTQYF; DNA: TGCAGTGCTGCAGACTGGACAGCCGATCTCACAGATACGCAGTATTTT
J: TRBJ1-2; D: NA; V: TRBV19; length: 15; size: few; CDR3: CASSTLPRDVRGYTF; DNA: TGTGCCAGTAGTACGCTCCCAAGGGACGTTCGAGGCTACACCTTC
J: TRBJ1-6; D: TRBD1; V: TRBV5-5; length: 13; size: many; CDR3: CASNRDRDSPLHF; DNA: TGTGCCAGCAACCGGGACAGGGACTCACCCCTCCACTTT
J: TRBJ2-3; D: NA; V: TRBV5-1; length: 14; size: NA; CDR3: CASSLWNGADTQYF; DNA: TGCGCCAGCAGCTTGTGGAATGGGGCAGATACGCAGTATTTT
J: TRBJ2-3; D: TRBD2; V: TRBV20-1; length: 13; size: NA; CDR3: CSANSGTTDTQYF; DNA: TGCAGTGCTAATAGCGGGACCACAGATACGCAGTATTTT
J: TRBJ1-5; D: NA; V: TRBV20-1; length: 11; size: many; CDR3: CSAAGGQPQHF; DNA: TGCAGTGCCGCCGGAGGCCAGCCCCAGCATTTT
J: TRBJ1-1; D: NA; V: TRBV12-3/TRBV12-4; length: 15; size: few; CDR3: CASRPQMSLNTEAFF; DNA: TGTGCCAGCAGGCCCCAGATGTCATTGAACACTGAAGCTTTCTTT
J: TRBJ2-3; D: NA; V: TRBV6-5; length: 17; size: NA; CDR3: CASSYSISGGGTDTQYF; DNA: TGTGCCAGCAGTTACTCGATCTCAGGGGGGGGGACAGATACGCAGTATTTT
J: TRBJ2-5; D: NA; V: TRBV5-6; length: 15; size: many; CDR3: CASSLVTAYQETQYF; DNA: TGTGCCAGCAGCTTGGTGACAGCCTACCAAGAGACCCAGTACTTC
J: TRBJ2-1; D: TRBD2; V: TRBV6-5; length: 17; size: few; CDR3: CASSYWASGGRDHEQFF; DNA: TGTGCCAGCAGTTACTGGGCTAGCGGGGGGCGGGACCATGAGCAGTTCTTC
J: TRBJ2-7; D: NA; V: TRBV6-5; length: 11; size: few; CDR3: CASRRNFEQYF; DNA: TGTGCCAGCAGGCGAAACTTTGAGCAGTACTTC
J: TRBJ1-5; D: TRBD1; V: TRBV27; length: 14; size: few; CDR3: CASRVAGGGQPQHF; DNA: TGTGCCAGCCGTGTTGCAGGGGGCGGTCAGCCCCAGCATTTT
J: TRBJ2-6; D: NA; V: TRBV6-2/TRBV6-3; length: 17; size: few; CDR3: CASSYTPWSTGANVLTF; DNA: TGTGCCAGCAGTTACACCCCCTGGAGCACCGGGGCCAACGTCCTGACTTTC
J: TRBJ2-1; D: TRBD1; V: TRBV14; length: 15; size: few; CDR3: CASSQQGAQYNEQFF; DNA: TGTGCCAGCAGCCAACAGGGGGCGCAATACAATGAGCAGTTCTTC
J: TRBJ2-7; D: NA; V: TRBV7-6; length: 15; size: NA; CDR3: CASSLGAQSSYEQYF; DNA: TGTGCCAGCAGCTTAGGAGCTCAGAGCTCCTACGAGCAGTACTTC
J: TRBJ2-3; D: NA; V: TRBV12-3/TRBV12-4; length: 15; size: many; CDR3: CASSPQAGITDTQYF; DNA: TGTGCCAGCAGTCCCCAAGCGGGTATAACAGATACGCAGTATTTT
J: TRBJ2-7; D: NA; V: TRBV28; length: 13; size: NA; CDR3: CASSPTLFYEQYF; DNA: TGTGCCAGCAGCCCGACTTTATTCTACGAGCAGTACTTC
J: TRBJ2-3; D: NA; V: TRBV11-2; length: 12; size: many; CDR3: CASSSSGTTQYF; DNA: TGTGCCAGCAGCTCGTCCGGGACTACGCAGTATTTT
J: TRBJ2-1; D: TRBD1; V: TRBV29-1; length: 13; size: many; CDR3: CSVDGTGIDEQFF; DNA: TGCAGCGTTGATGGGACAGGGATCGATGAGCAGTTCTTC
J: TRBJ1-4; D: NA; V: TRBV7-8; length: 15; size: many; CDR3: CASSLWAGQGEKLFF; DNA: TGTGCCAGCAGCTTATGGGCAGGGCAGGGGGAAAAACTGTTTTTT
J: TRBJ1-5; D: NA; V: TRBV5-1; length: 17; size: many; CDR3: CASSLAPSKDSNQPQHF; DNA: TGCGCCAGCAGCTTAGCGCCATCGAAGGATAGCAATCAGCCCCAGCATTTT
J: TRBJ2-1; D: NA; V: TRBV6-1; length: 19; size: few; CDR3: CASSRSNRGPTPIYNEQFF; DNA: TGTGCCAGCAGCCGATCCAACCGCGGGCCAACCCCGATATACAATGAGCAGTTCTTC
J: TRBJ1-5; D: NA; V: TRBV20-1; length: 14; size: many; CDR3: CSASDGRGYLPQHF; DNA: TGCAGTGCTAGTGATGGCCGGGGATACCTACCCCAGCATTTT
J: TRBJ1-4; D: TRBD1; V: TRBV6-5; length: 12; size: many; CDR3: CASRQGREKLFF; DNA: TGTGCCAGTCGACAGGGCCGCGAAAAACTGTTTTTT
J: TRBJ2-3; D: TRBD2; V: TRBV5-8; length: 17; size: few; CDR3: CASSQYLLAAYTDTQYF; DNA: TGTGCCAGCAGCCAATACCTCCTAGCGGCGTACACAGATACGCAGTATTTT
J: TRBJ2-7; D: TRBD1; V: TRBV28; length: 14; size: few; CDR3: CASSLWDRSYEQYF; DNA: TGTGCCAGCAGTTTATGGGACAGGTCCTACGAGCAGTACTTC
J: TRBJ2-3; D: NA; V: TRBV12-3/TRBV12-4; length: 14; size: many; CDR3: CASTSSAGTDTQYF; DNA: TGTGCCAGCACCTCCTCGGCCGGCACAGATACGCAGTATTTT
J: TRBJ2-5; D: TRBD1; V: TRBV7-2; length: 17; size: NA; CDR3: CASSLGFRTGAQETQYF; DNA: TGTGCCAGCAGCTTAGGATTCCGGACAGGCGCCCAAGAGACCCAGTACTTC
J: TRBJ2-6; D: NA; V: TRBV7-2; length: 15; size: many; CDR3: CASSLARSGANVLTF; DNA: TGTGCCAGCAGCTTAGCCCGCTCTGGGGCCAACGTCCTGACTTTC
J: TRBJ1-5; D: NA; V: TRBV5-6; length: 14; size: NA; CDR3: CASSWGTRGQPQHF; DNA: TGTGCCAGCAGTTGGGGGACCAGAGGGCAGCCCCAGCATTTT
J: TRBJ2-2; D: TRBD2; V: TRBV6-5; length: 15; size: few; CDR3: CASRPDGGASGELFF; DNA: TGTGCCAGCCGCCCCGACGGGGGGGCCTCCGGGGAGCTGTTTTTT
J: TRBJ1-6; D: TRBD1; V: TRBV7-2; length: 14; size: many; CDR3: CASSPGQVGSPLHF; DNA: TGTGCCAGCAGCCCAGGACAGGTCGGTTCACCCCTCCACTTT
J: TRBJ2-3; D: TRBD2; V: TRBV12-3/TRBV12-4; length: 16; size: few; CDR3: CASRRTSGGLTDTQYF; DNA: TGTGCCAGCAGGAGGACTAGCGGGGGCTTAACAGATACGCAGTATTTT
J: TRBJ1-1; D: NA; V: TRBV7-9; length: 12; size: many; CDR3: CASSLMNTEAFF; DNA: TGTGCCAGCAGCTTAATGAACACTGAAGCTTTCTTT
J: TRBJ2-5; D: TRBD2; V: TRBV18; length: 17; size: NA; CDR3: CASPPGLAGAGGETQYF; DNA: TGTGCCAGCCCACCCGGACTAGCGGGGGCCGGGGGAGAGACCCAGTACTTC
J: TRBJ2-3; D: TRBD2; V: TRBV7-3; length: 17; size: NA; CDR3: CASSLKALAGGADTQYF; DNA: TGTGCCAGCAGCTTAAAGGCCCTAGCGGGGGGCGCAGATACGCAGTATTTT
J: TRBJ1-1; D: NA; V: TRBV5-8; length: 15; size: NA; CDR3: CASSRLQGLDTEAFF; DNA: TGTGCCAGCAGCCGGTTACAGGGATTGGACACTGAAGCTTTCTTT
J: TRBJ1-5; D: NA; V: TRBV2; length: 14; size: many; CDR3: CASKAGFSNQPQHF; DNA: TGTGCCAGCAAGGCGGGATTTAGCAATCAGCCCCAGCATTTT
J: TRBJ2-7; D: TRBD1; V: TRBV14; length: 15; size: NA; CDR3: CASSQDPGGSYEQYF; DNA: TGTGCCAGCAGCCAAGACCCAGGGGGCTCCTACGAGCAGTACTTC
J: TRBJ2-1; D: NA; V: TRBV23-1; length: 15; size: many; CDR3: CASSQLTVSYNEQFF; DNA: TGCGCCAGCAGTCAACTTACGGTCTCCTACAATGAGCAGTTCTTC
J: TRBJ2-3; D: TRBD1; V: TRBV7-9; length: 16; size: NA; CDR3: CASRTGRTGGTDTQYF; DNA: TGTGCCAGCAGAACAGGGAGGACAGGGGGCACAGATACGCAGTATTTT
J: TRBJ2-3; D: TRBD2; V: TRBV5-1; length: 16; size: NA; CDR3: CASSIGLAGPTDTQYF; DNA: TGCGCCAGCAGCATAGGACTAGCGGGGCCCACAGATACGCAGTATTTT
J: TRBJ1-1; D: NA; V: TRBV7-2; length: 15; size: many; CDR3: CASGLSAAMNTEAFF; DNA: TGTGCCAGCGGGTTGTCGGCCGCCATGAACACTGAAGCTTTCTTT
J: TRBJ1-2; D: NA; V: TRBV5-1; length: 13; size: many; CDR3: CASAPQTNYGYTF; DNA: TGCGCCAGCGCCCCACAGACGAACTATGGCTACACCTTC
J: TRBJ2-2; D: NA; V: TRBV5-5; length: 20; size: NA; CDR3: CASMGQEAPFPIMNTGELFF; DNA: TGTGCCAGCATGGGTCAAGAGGCCCCTTTTCCCATTATGAACACCGGGGAGCTGTTTTTT
J: TRBJ2-5; D: NA; V: TRBV10-3; length: 11; size: many; CDR3: CAVGGGPILTF; DNA: TGTGCCGTAGGGGGGGGCCCGATCTTGACCTTC
J: TRBJ2-2; D: NA; V: TRBV6-5; length: 14; size: many; CDR3: CASRYEGSTGELFF; DNA: TGTGCCAGCAGATACGAAGGTAGCACCGGGGAGCTGTTTTTT
J: TRBJ2-2; D: NA; V: TRBV5-1; length: 13; size: few; CDR3: CASSFGHTGELFF; DNA: TGCGCCAGCAGCTTCGGACACACCGGGGAGCTGTTTTTT
J: TRBJ2-7; D: NA; V: TRBV28; length: 12; size: NA; CDR3: CASSSNTDEQYF; DNA: TGTGCCAGCAGTTCCAACACTGACGAGCAGTACTTC
J: TRBJ1-5; D: NA; V: TRBV6-2/TRBV6-3; length: 17; size: NA; CDR3: CASSYRRGPRGQQPQHF; DNA: TGTGCCAGCAGTTACAGGAGAGGTCCCAGAGGGCAGCAGCCCCAGCATTTT
J: TRBJ2-7; D: TRBD2; V: TRBV18; length: 14; size: NA; CDR3: CASSPSGTSYEQYF; DNA: TGTGCCAGCTCACCTAGCGGGACCTCCTACGAGCAGTACTTC
J: TRBJ1-4; D: TRBD1; V: TRBV7-6; length: 15; size: medium-sized; CDR3: CASSPRGLTNEKLFF; DNA: TGTGCCAGCAGCCCGAGGGGGCTTACTAATGAAAAACTGTTTTTT